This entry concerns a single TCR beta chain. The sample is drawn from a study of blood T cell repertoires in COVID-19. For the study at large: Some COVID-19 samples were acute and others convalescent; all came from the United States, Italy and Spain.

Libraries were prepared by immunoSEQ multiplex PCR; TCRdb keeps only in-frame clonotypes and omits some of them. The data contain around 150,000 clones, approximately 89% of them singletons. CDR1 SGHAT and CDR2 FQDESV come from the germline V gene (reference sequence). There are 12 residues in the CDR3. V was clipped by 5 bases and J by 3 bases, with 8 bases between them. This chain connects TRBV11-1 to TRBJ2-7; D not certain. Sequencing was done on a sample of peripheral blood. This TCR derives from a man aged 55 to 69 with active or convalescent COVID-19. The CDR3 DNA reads TGTGCCAGCAGCCATTCTATCTACGAGCAGTACTTC. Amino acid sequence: CASSHSIYEQYF.